The sequence of this T cell receptor beta chain was determined in a study of T cell responses to AZD1222 COVID-19 vaccine. Across the whole study: Second doses at about 4 or about 12 weeks were pooled. Study observations and caveats: Donors, mostly white British, included more females; clonal diversity was possibly underestimated.

Remarks on this clone: As yet, its antigen is unknown.

V lost 5 bases and J lost 1, with 10 bases in between. The CDR3 length is 14 residues. Germline values: CDR1 LNHDA, CDR2 SQIVND (reference sequence). Method: immunoSEQ multiplex PCR; TCRdb's copy keeps in-frame clones and lacks some. The table lists some 120,000 clones, about 92% of them singletons. Here the sequenced sample was peripheral blood, taken on day 0 of AZD1222 vaccination. This TCR was recovered from an adult in good health. The rearrangement joins TRBV19 to TRBJ2-3; D unresolved. The CDR3 DNA follows: TGTGCCAGTAGTCCGATGGCTGGCACAGATACGCAGTATTTT. As protein: CASSPMAGTDTQYF.